One and the same sample provided the 31 T cell receptor beta chains below, sequenced in a study of CD8+ T cells in alopecia areata. Extracted RNA was reverse transcribed, and the resulting cDNA served as sequencing template. Assay used: immunoSEQ multiplex PCR; TCRdb lists only in-frame clones, some missing. The sample contains about 97,000 clones, approximately 42% of which appear only once. Source material: CD4+ T cells sorted from blood. The receptors here all came from a human donor with alopecia areata.

The table lists this clone with a few counts. The chain has TRBV30 and TRBJ2-2; 9 nucleotides match TRBD2. The CDR3 spans 16 residues. J gave up 3 bases and V 3 bases, and 8 bases lay outside the gene matches. Looked up from germline, CDR1 is GTSNPN and CDR2 is SVGIG (reference sequence). The CDR3 spells CAWRDIAGADTGELFF. For the CDR3, the DNA is TGTGCCTGGAGGGATATAGCGGGAGCGGACACCGGGGAGCTGTTTTTT.

The gene calls are TRBV7-9 and TRBJ1-2; TRBD1 matches at 9 bases. Losses at the gene ends were 5 bases for V and 4 bases for J; bases not matched to a gene: 8. This CDR3 has 15 residues. Germline-derived CDR1 and CDR2 are SEHNR and FQNEAQ (reference sequence). The CDR3, as DNA: TGTGCCAGCAGCCAAGACCACAGGGGGCCCTATGGCTACACCTTC. This translates into CASSQDHRGPYGYTF.

This clone came up a few times. This chain joins TRBV29-1 and TRBJ1-5; D gene ambiguous. V dropped 1 base and J dropped 7 bases, with 8 bases sitting between them. CDR1 SQVTM and CDR2 ANQGSEA come from the germline V gene. The CDR3 is 12 amino acids. The CDR3 nucleotides read TGCAGCGTTGAAGGGTCCGGACAGCCCCAGCATTTT. Translated: CSVEGSGQPQHF. The whole variable domain, filled in from reference TRBV29-1 and TRBJ1-5, reads SAVISQKPSRDICQRGTSLTIQCQVDSQVTMMFWYRQQPGQSLTLIATANQGSEATYESGFVIDKFPISRPNLTFSTLTVSNMSPEDSSIYLCSVEGSGQPQHFGDGTRLSIL.

In this sample, this clone turned up a few times. This rearrangement joins TRBV18 to TRBJ2-3, with D possibly TRBD1 on 6 matching bases. V was pared by 2 bases and J by 1 base, with 10 bases between. In germline, CDR1 is KGHSH, CDR2 LQKENI. The CDR3 totals 15 residues. CDR3 sequence: CASSPSRGGTDTQYF. The CDR3 DNA is TGTGCCAGCTCACCATCCAGGGGAGGCACAGATACGCAGTATTTT.

The J gene is TRBJ1-1, the V gene TRBV2, with TRBD1 as a possible D gene (5 bases). The CDR3 length is 13 residues. Germline-derived CDR1 and CDR2 are SNHLY and FYNNEI. The V end lost 7 bases, the J end lost 1 base, and 10 bases lay between the germline ends. Here the CDR3 reads CASIRDGNTEAFF. The CDR3 region has the DNA TGTGCCAGCATTAGGGACGGGAACACTGAAGCTTTCTTT.

This rearrangement joins TRBV12-5 to TRBJ2-1; 7 nucleotides agree with TRBD2. The CDR3 contains 14 residues. Germline assignment: CDR1 LGHNT and CDR2 FRNRAP. V was pared by 8 bases and J by 3 bases, with 7 bases of the junction left unmatched. CDR3 region: CASYGGGSYNEQFF. The CDR3 region has the DNA TGTGCTAGTTACGGAGGCGGGAGCTACAATGAGCAGTTCTTC.

The chain carries TRBV29-1 and TRBJ2-7, with D perhaps TRBD1 (6 bases). CDR3 length: 12 amino acids. In germline, CDR1 is SQVTM, CDR2 ANQGSEA. V lost 4 bases, J lost 2 bases, and 9 bases lay in between. The CDR3 sequence is CSVGDTTYEQYF. The CDR3 nucleotides are TGCAGCGTTGGGGACACAACCTACGAGCAGTACTTC.

V gene TRBV28 combines with J gene TRBJ2-1; 7 bases line up with TRBD2. V shed 6 bases and J 5 bases; nucleotides not matched to a gene: 13. In germline, CDR1 is MDHEN, CDR2 SYDVKM. CDR3 length: 16 residues. The CDR3 DNA reads as TGTGCCAGCAGCAACCTGGGGCGGGGGAGTGACAATGAGCAGTTCTTC. Translating it yields CASSNLGRGSDNEQFF.

The V and J genes are TRBV27 and TRBJ2-5; either TRBD1 or TRBD2 may fit D (6 bases each). Germline V gene data show CDR1 as MNHEY and CDR2 as SMNVEV (reference sequence). This CDR3 has 15 residues. V was pared by 2 bases and J by 4 bases, with 14 bases between. The CDR3 region is CASSLGGGIGETQYF. The CDR3 DNA follows: TGTGCCAGCAGTTTAGGAGGGGGGATTGGAGAGACCCAGTACTTC.

The chain couples TRBV6-6 to TRBJ2-7; TRBD1 matches 10 bases. Germline loops: CDR1 MNHNY, CDR2 SVGAGI (reference sequence). Trimming cost V 2 bases and J 7 bases; bases outside gene matches: 5. The CDR3 contains 14 residues. The CDR3 region is CASSYGTGVWEQYF. CDR3 nucleotides: TGTGCCAGCAGTTACGGGACAGGGGTTTGGGAGCAGTACTTC.

The genes are TRBV18 and TRBJ1-2; D not certain. Trimming removed 2 bases from V and 2 bases from J, with 6 bases in between. Per germline, CDR1 KGHSH and CDR2 LQKENI. CDR3 size: 13 residues. In nucleotides, the CDR3 is TGTGCCAGCTCACCAGGGAGGAACTATGGCTACACCTTC. Residues: CASSPGRNYGYTF.

The chain has TRBV5-6 and TRBJ2-5; D unresolved. In germline, CDR1 is SGHDT, CDR2 YYEEEE. This CDR3 contains 15 residues. V lost 0 bases to trimming and J lost 5 bases, with 14 bases between them. Here the CDR3 reads CASSLAAPQRETQYF. CDR3 DNA: TGTGCCAGCAGCTTGGCGGCACCGCAACGGGAGACCCAGTACTTC.

This chain connects TRBV27 to TRBJ2-1, with 9 bases matching TRBD2. Per germline, CDR1 MNHEY and CDR2 SMNVEV (reference sequence). V was pared by 6 bases and J by 4 bases, with 4 bases of the junction left unmatched. The CDR3 extends over 14 amino acids. CDR3 in DNA: TGTGCCAGCAGGGGGACTAGCAGATACAATGAGCAGTTCTTC. Translation: CASRGTSRYNEQFF.

This clone appeared a single time. The chain has TRBV6-1 and TRBJ2-3; D may be TRBD1 or TRBD2 (6 bases each). There are 14 residues in the CDR3. Germline V gene sequence: CDR1 MNHNS, CDR2 SASEGT. V dropped 6 bases and J dropped 6 bases, with 16 bases sitting between them. CDR3 sequence (DNA): TGTGCCAGCAGGCTAACTCCCGGGGGCGATACGCAGTATTTT. Its translation is CASRLTPGGDTQYF.

The chain employs TRBV5-1 and TRBJ2-5, with TRBD2 matching 8 bases. From germline, CDR1 is SGHRS and CDR2 YFSETQ. The CDR3 covers 15 residues. J was trimmed by 4 bases and V by 1 base; bases with no gene match: 6. The CDR3 coding sequence is TGCGCCAGCAGCTTGTCTCCCAGCGGGAGAGAGACCCAGTACTTC. Its translation is CASSLSPSGRETQYF.

The CDR3 DNA reads as TGTGCCAGCAGTGTCCTTAGGACAGATGAAAATGAGCAGTTCTTC. This codes for CASSVLRTDENEQFF. The J gene is TRBJ2-1, the V gene TRBV2; D is perhaps TRBD1 (6 bases). The CDR3 runs 15 residues. With 4 bases removed from V and 7 bases from J, the gap between germline ends came to 17 bases. The germline V gene encodes CDR1 SNHLY and CDR2 FYNNEI.

The genes are TRBV5-6 and TRBJ1-2, with D unresolved. This CDR3 is built from 13 residues. Germline lookup yields CDR1 SGHDT and CDR2 YYEEEE. Trimming shortened V by 4 bases and J by 8 bases, and 15 bases separated the two germline ends. The CDR3 is CASSLRRSQGYTF. The DNA for the CDR3 is TGTGCCAGCAGCCTGCGACGTTCGCAGGGCTACACCTTC.

The genes are TRBV30 and TRBJ2-3; D unresolved. The CDR3 consists of 14 residues. Germline V lookup: CDR1 GTSNPN, CDR2 SVGIG (reference sequence). V lost 6 bases to trimming and J lost 4 bases, with 17 bases between them. The CDR3 DNA reads TGTGCCTGCCTACCCCCCTCTGGGTCAGATACGCAGTATTTT. It is translated as CACLPPSGSDTQYF.

This rearrangement joins TRBV2 to TRBJ1-2; 7 positions match TRBD1. CDR3 length: 13 residues. V lost 6 bases and J lost 5; bases outside the gene matches: 6. Germline CDR1 is SNHLY and CDR2 is FYNNEI. In DNA, the CDR3 is TGTGCCAGCAGGAACACGGGACAGTATGGCTACACCTTC. As protein: CASRNTGQYGYTF.

There are many counts of this clone. This rearrangement joins TRBV6-5 to TRBJ2-5, with D perhaps TRBD2 (5 bases). V dropped 6 bases and J dropped 2 bases, with 10 bases sitting between them. The CDR3 contains 13 residues. Germline CDR1 is MNHEY and CDR2 is SVGAGI. CDR3 in amino acids: CASSPGYQETQYF. The CDR3 nucleotides read TGTGCCAGCAGCCCGGGATATCAAGAGACCCAGTACTTC.

V gene TRBV7-3 combines with J gene TRBJ2-3; tentatively, D is TRBD2 (6 bases). Germline values: CDR1 SGHTA, CDR2 FQGTGA. The germline V and J ends were trimmed by 2 bases and 10 bases, with 19 bases remaining between them. The CDR3 extends over 15 amino acids. The CDR3 region is CASSLVGGYTGAQYF. In DNA form, the CDR3 reads TGTGCCAGCAGCTTAGTGGGCGGTTACACGGGGGCGCAGTATTTT.

This chain connects TRBV27 to TRBJ1-1, with a possible D match to TRBD1 (6 bases). Trimming cost V 10 bases and J 1 base, with 19 bases left between them. The germline V gene has CDR1 MNHEY and CDR2 SMNVEV (reference sequence). The CDR3 covers 15 residues. The CDR3 sequence: CATGRGGRWNTEAFF. In DNA form, the CDR3 reads TGTGCCACCGGAAGAGGGGGACGGTGGAACACTGAAGCTTTCTTT.

V is TRBV4-1 and J is TRBJ2-1, with 9 bases aligning to TRBD2. CDR1 is MGHRA and CDR2 is YSYEKL in the germline V gene. J was trimmed by 0 bases and V by 5 bases; bases with no gene match: 2. This CDR3 has 15 amino acids. This chain's CDR3 is CASSFSGSSYNEQFF. For the CDR3, the DNA is TGCGCCAGCAGCTTTAGCGGGAGCTCCTACAATGAGCAGTTCTTC.

This clone turned up a few times. The sample contains more than one DNA sequence encoding this CDR3. The CDR3 DNA reads as TGCAGCGTAGCTAGCGGGGGGGCGACAGATACGCAGTATTTT. Its translation: CSVASGGATDTQYF. This sequence joins TRBV29-1 and TRBJ2-3; 12 nucleotides match TRBD2. The germline V gene encodes CDR1 SQVTM and CDR2 ANQGSEA. After removal of 6 bases from V and 3 bases from J, the junction contained 4 bases not matched to a gene. This CDR3 has 14 amino acids.

The chain couples TRBV30 to TRBJ1-2; tentative D call: TRBD1 (5 bases). The CDR3 has 14 amino acids. The germline CDR1 and CDR2 sequences are GTSNPN and SVGIG (reference sequence). V was trimmed by 4 bases and J by 4 bases, leaving 16 bases between them. For the CDR3, the DNA is TGTGCCTGGAACAAAGACAGCCGTATCTATGGCTACACCTTC. Its translation is CAWNKDSRIYGYTF.

The chain recombines TRBV28 with TRBJ2-7, with TRBD2 matching 8 bases. Germline values: CDR1 MDHEN, CDR2 SYDVKM. The CDR3 has 14 residues. Trimming cost V 2 bases and J 2 bases; bases outside gene matches: 2. Written as DNA, the CDR3 is TGTGCCAGCAGTTTACTTAGCGGGACCTACGAGCAGTACTTC. Translating gives CASSLLSGTYEQYF. The full variable domain, in which reference TRBV28 and TRBJ2-7 provide the parts outside the CDR3, is DVKVTQSSRYLVKRTGEKVFLECVQDMDHENMFWYRQDPGLGLRLIYFSYDVKMKEKGDIPEGYSVSREKKERFSLILESASTNQTSMYLCASSLLSGTYEQYFGPGTRLTVT.

The chain carries TRBV30 and TRBJ1-6, with D perhaps matching TRBD1 (5 bases). The length of the CDR3 is 12 residues. Trimming took 7 bases from V and 10 from J, leaving 14 bases between them. CDR1 and CDR2 from the germline V gene are GTSNPN and SVGIG (reference sequence). In DNA, the CDR3 is TGTGCCTTAGGGACGGGGCAATCACCCCTCCACTTT. Its translation is CALGTGQSPLHF.

The chain is built from TRBV28 and TRBJ2-4; 8 nucleotides line up with TRBD1. Germline-derived CDR1 and CDR2 are MDHEN and SYDVKM. The CDR3 is made up of 17 amino acids. After removal of 5 bases from V and 0 bases from J, the junction contained 9 bases not matched to a gene. Here the CDR3 DNA reads TGTGCCAGCAGTAAGCCGGGACAGGCTCTAGCCAAAAACATTCAGTACTTC. This codes for CASSKPGQALAKNIQYF.

This chain connects TRBV13 to TRBJ2-5; 10 nucleotides align to TRBD2. The CDR3 totals 20 residues. Trimming cost V 5 bases and J 0 bases; bases outside gene matches: 18. The V gene's germline CDR1 is PRHDT and CDR2 FYEKMQ (reference sequence). CDR3 residues: CASSDNTRSSGGVYQETQYF. CDR3 bases: TGTGCCAGCAGCGACAATACCCGGTCTAGCGGGGGTGTGTACCAAGAGACCCAGTACTTC.

This clone was observed a handful of times. The chain combines TRBV19 with TRBJ2-1; D is undetermined. V was pared by 3 bases and J by 6 bases, with 6 bases between. CDR1 is LNHDA and CDR2 is SQIVND in the germline V gene (reference sequence). This CDR3 spans 12 amino acids. CDR3 sequence: CASSMLSNEQFF. The DNA of the CDR3 is TGTGCCAGTAGTATGTTATCCAATGAGCAGTTCTTC.

This chain joins TRBV2 and TRBJ1-5; D call uncertain. Trimming cost V 6 bases and J 0 bases, with 9 bases left between them. CDR1 SNHLY and CDR2 FYNNEI come from the germline V gene. The CDR3 runs to 14 residues. This CDR3 reads CASSAVVSNQPQHF. Written as DNA, the CDR3 is TGTGCCAGCAGCGCAGTAGTTAGCAATCAGCCCCAGCATTTT.